This T cell receptor (beta chain) is drawn from a study of blood T cell repertoires in COVID-19. Study-level background: Samples taken during acute and convalescent COVID-19 were collected in the United States, Italy and Spain. T cells, B-cell-depleted T cells, or PBMCs supplied cDNA or gDNA.

In the source study's methods: Reference gene primer amplification gave nucleated cell count estimates. Sequencing was performed with immunoSEQ multiplex PCR; in TCRdb, only in-frame clones are kept and a portion is missing. D and trimming come from the DNA, and the V and J calls and clone size come from that table. The repertoire holds about 190,000 clones, with 90% as singletons. After removal of 4 bases from V and 0 bases from J, the junction contained 5 bases not matched to a gene. CDR3 length: 15 residues. Germline CDR1 is SGHDT and CDR2 is YYEEEE. This TCR came from a middle-aged man with acute or convalescent COVID-19. The genes are TRBV5-6 and TRBJ2-5, with 8 bases aligning to TRBD2. Sequencing input: peripheral blood. CDR3 sequence: CASSRLAQNQETQYF. In DNA form, the CDR3 reads TGTGCCAGCAGCAGACTAGCGCAGAACCAAGAGACCCAGTACTTC.